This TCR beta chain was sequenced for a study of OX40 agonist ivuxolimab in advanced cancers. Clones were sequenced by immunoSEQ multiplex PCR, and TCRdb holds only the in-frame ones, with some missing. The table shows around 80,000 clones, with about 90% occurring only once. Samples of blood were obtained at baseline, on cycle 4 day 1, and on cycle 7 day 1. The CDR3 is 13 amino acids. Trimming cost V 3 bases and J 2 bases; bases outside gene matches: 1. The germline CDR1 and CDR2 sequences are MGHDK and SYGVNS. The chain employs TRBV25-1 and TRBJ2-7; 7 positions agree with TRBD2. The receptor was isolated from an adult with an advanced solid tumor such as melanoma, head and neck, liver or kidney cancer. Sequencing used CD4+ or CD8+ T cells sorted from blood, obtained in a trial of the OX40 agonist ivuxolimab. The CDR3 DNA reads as TGTGCCAGCAGTGAGGGGGGGGCCTACGAGCAGTACTTC. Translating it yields CASSEGGAYEQYF.